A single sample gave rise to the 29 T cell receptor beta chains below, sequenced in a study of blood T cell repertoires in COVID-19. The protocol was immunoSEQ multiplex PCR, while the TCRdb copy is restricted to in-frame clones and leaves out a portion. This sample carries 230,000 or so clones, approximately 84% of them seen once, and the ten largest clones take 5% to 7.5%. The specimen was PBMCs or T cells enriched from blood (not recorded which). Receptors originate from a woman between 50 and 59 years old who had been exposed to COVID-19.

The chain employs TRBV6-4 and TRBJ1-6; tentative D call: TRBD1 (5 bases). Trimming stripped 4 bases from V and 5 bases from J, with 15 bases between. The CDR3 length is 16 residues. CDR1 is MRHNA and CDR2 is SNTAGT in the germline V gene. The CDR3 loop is CASSAGEWGDNSPLHF. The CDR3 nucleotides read TGTGCCAGCAGTGCGGGGGAATGGGGGGATAATTCACCCCTCCACTTT.

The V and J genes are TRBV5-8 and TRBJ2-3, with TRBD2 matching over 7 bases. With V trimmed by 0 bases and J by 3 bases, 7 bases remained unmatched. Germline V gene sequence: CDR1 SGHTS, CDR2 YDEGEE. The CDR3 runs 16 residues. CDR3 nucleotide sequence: TGTGCCAGCAGCTTGGGCCGCCTAGCGGTGACAGATACGCAGTATTTT. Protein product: CASSLGRLAVTDTQYF.

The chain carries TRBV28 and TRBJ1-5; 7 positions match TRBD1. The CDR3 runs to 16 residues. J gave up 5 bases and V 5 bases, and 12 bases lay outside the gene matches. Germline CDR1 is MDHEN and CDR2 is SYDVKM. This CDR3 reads CASSPPPTGLDQPQHF. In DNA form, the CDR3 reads TGTGCCAGCAGTCCGCCCCCGACAGGGCTGGATCAGCCCCAGCATTTT.

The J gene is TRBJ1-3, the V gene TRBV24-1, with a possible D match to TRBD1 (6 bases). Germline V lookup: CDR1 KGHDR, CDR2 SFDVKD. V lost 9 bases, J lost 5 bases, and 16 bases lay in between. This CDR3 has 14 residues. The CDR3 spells CATFTGRIRNTIYF. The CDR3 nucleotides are TGTGCCACCTTTACAGGGCGTATTAGAAACACCATATATTTT.

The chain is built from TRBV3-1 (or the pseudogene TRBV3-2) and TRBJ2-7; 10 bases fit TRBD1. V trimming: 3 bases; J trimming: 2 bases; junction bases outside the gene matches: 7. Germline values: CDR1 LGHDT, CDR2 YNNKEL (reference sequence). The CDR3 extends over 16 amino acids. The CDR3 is CASSHVTGGAPYEQYF. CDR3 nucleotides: TGTGCCAGCAGCCATGTGACAGGGGGCGCCCCCTACGAGCAGTACTTC.

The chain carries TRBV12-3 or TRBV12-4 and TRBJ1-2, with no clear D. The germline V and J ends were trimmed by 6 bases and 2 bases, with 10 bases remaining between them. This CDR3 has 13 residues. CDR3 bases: TGTGCCAGCAGCCGGGATCCAAACTATGGCTACACCTTC. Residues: CASSRDPNYGYTF.

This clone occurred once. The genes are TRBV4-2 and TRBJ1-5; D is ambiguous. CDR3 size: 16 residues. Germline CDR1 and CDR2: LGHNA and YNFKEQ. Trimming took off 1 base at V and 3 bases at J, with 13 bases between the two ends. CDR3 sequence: CASSQGANRDNQPQHF. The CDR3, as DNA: TGTGCCAGCAGCCAAGGGGCCAACCGTGACAATCAGCCCCAGCATTTT.

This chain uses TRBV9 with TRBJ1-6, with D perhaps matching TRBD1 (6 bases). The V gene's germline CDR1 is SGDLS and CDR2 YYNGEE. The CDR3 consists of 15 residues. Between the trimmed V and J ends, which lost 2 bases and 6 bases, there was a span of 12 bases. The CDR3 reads CASSVGQTFNSPLHF. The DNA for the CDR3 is TGTGCCAGCAGCGTTGGACAGACCTTTAATTCACCCCTCCACTTT.

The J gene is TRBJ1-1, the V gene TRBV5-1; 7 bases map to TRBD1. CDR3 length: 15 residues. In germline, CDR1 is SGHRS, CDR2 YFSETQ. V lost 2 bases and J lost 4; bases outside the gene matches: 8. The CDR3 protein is CASSFTGAGGTEAFF. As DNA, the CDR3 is TGCGCCAGCAGCTTTACAGGGGCGGGGGGCACTGAAGCTTTCTTT.

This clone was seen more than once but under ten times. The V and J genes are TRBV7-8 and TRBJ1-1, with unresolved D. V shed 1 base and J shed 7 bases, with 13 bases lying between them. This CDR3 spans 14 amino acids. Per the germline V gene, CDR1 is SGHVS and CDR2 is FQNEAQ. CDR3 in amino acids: CASSLVGGSVEAFF. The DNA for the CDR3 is TGTGCCAGCAGCTTAGTCGGAGGGTCTGTTGAAGCTTTCTTT.

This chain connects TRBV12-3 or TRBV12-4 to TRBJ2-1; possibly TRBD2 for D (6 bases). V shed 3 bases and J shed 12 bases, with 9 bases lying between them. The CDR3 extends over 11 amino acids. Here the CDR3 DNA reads TGTGCCAGCAGTTTGGCTAGCGTGCAGTTCTTC. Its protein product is CASSLASVQFF.

CDR3 DNA: TGTGCCTGGAGTCGACTTAATTTAGCCAAAAACATTCAGTACTTC. Its protein product is CAWSRLNLAKNIQYF. The chain is built from TRBV30 and TRBJ2-4; D gene uncertain. Germline V gene data show CDR1 as GTSNPN and CDR2 as SVGIG (reference sequence). Trimming removed 2 bases from V and 0 bases from J, with 11 bases in between. CDR3 length equals 15 residues.

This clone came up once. CDR3: CSASGERGLDTQYF. The CDR3 coding sequence is TGCAGTGCTAGTGGGGAGCGGGGGCTAGATACGCAGTATTTT. The V and J genes are TRBV20-1 and TRBJ2-3, with 8 bases fitting TRBD2. The V and J ends lost 3 bases and 5 bases, in that order; junction bases with no gene match: 7. Per the germline V gene, CDR1 is DFQATT and CDR2 is SNEGSKA (reference sequence). The CDR3 is 14 amino acids.

CDR3 region: CASSISRYQETQYF. CDR3 sequence (DNA): TGTGCCAGTAGTATAAGTCGGTACCAAGAGACCCAGTACTTC. This chain uses TRBV19 with TRBJ2-5; no clear D. Germline loops: CDR1 LNHDA, CDR2 SQIVND (reference sequence). The length of the CDR3 is 14 residues. V shed 2 bases and J shed 0 bases, with 7 bases lying between them.

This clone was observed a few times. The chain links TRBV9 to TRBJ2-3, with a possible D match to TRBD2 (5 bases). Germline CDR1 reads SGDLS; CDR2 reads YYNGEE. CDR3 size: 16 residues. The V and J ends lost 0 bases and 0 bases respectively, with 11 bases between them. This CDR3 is CASSVGGKGSTDTQYF. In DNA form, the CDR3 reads TGTGCCAGCAGCGTAGGAGGGAAGGGAAGCACAGATACGCAGTATTTT. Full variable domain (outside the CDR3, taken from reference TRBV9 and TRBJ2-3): DSGVTQTPKHLITATGQRVTLRCSPRSGDLSVYWYQQSLDQGLQFLIQYYNGEERAKGNILERFSAQQFPDLHSELNLSSLELGDSALYFCASSVGGKGSTDTQYFGPGTRLTVL.

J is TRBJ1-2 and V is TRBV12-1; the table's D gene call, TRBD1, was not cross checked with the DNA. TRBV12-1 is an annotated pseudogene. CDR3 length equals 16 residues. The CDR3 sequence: CASSSPVVGGNYGYTF. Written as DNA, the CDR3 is TGTGCCAGCAGCTCCCCCGTTGTAGGGGGCAACTATGGCTACACCTTC.

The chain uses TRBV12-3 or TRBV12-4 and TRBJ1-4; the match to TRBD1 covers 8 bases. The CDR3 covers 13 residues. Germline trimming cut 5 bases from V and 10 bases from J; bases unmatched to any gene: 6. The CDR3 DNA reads TGTGCCAGCAGTGTCGGACAGGGAGGAAAACTGTTTTTT. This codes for CASSVGQGGKLFF.

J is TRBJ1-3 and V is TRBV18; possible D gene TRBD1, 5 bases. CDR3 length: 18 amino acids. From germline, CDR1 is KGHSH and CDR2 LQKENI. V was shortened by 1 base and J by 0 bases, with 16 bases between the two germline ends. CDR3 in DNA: TGTGCCAGCTCACCACTCGGGGGGATACTCGACTCTGGAAACACCATATATTTT. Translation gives CASSPLGGILDSGNTIYF.

The DNA for the CDR3 is TGTGCCATAGACAGACAAGAGACCCAGTACTTC. Its translation is CAIDRQETQYF. This chain uses TRBV6-5 with TRBJ2-5; TRBD1 might be the D (5 bases). The CDR3 runs to 11 residues. Trimming stripped 10 bases from V and 2 bases from J, with 8 bases between. CDR1 and CDR2 (germline): MNHEY, SVGAGI.

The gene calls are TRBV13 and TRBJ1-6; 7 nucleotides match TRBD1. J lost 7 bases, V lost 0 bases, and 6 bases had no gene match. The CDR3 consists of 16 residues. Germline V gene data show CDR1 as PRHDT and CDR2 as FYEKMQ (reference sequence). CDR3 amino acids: CASSLGLGTANSPLHF. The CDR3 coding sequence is TGTGCCAGCAGCTTAGGCCTCGGGACAGCGAATTCACCCCTCCACTTT.

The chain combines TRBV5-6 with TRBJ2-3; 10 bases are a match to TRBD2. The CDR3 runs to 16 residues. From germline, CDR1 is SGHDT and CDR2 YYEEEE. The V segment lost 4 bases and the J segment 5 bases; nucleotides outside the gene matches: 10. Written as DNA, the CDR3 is TGTGCCAGCAGCCCCCCAGCGGGGGGGCCAGGAGATACGCAGTATTTT. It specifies CASSPPAGGPGDTQYF.

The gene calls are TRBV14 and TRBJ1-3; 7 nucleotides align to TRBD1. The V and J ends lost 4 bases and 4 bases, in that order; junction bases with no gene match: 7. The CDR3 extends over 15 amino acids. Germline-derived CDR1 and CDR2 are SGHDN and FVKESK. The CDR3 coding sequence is TGTGCCAGCAGCCGGCAGACAGGGATCGGAAACACCATATATTTT. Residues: CASSRQTGIGNTIYF.

The CDR3, as DNA: TGTGCCAGCAGTCTGGCAGGGCGGGGAAACACCATATATTTT. It translates to CASSLAGRGNTIYF. The chain has TRBV11-2 and TRBJ1-3, with a possible D match to TRBD1 (5 bases). Germline V gives CDR1 SGHAT, CDR2 FQNNGV. V lost 6 bases to trimming and J lost 4 bases, with 13 bases between them. The CDR3 has 14 amino acids.

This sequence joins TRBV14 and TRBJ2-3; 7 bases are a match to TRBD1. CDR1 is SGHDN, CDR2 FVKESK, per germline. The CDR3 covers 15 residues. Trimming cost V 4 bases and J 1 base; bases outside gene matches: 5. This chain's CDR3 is CASSLITGGTDTQYF. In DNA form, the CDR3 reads TGTGCCAGCAGCCTTATTACAGGGGGCACAGATACGCAGTATTTT. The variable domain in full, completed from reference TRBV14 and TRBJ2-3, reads EAGVTQFPSHSVIEKGQTVTLRCDPISGHDNLYWYRRVMGKEIKFLLHFVKESKQDESGMPNNRFLAERTGGTYSTLKVQPAELEDSGVYFCASSLITGGTDTQYFGPGTRLTVL.

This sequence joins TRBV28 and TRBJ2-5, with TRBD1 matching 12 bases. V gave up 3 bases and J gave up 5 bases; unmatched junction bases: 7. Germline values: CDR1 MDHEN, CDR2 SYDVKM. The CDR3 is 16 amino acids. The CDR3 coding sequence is TGTGCCAGCAGTTTTGTGGGACAGGGGGCTCGGGAGACCCAGTACTTC. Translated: CASSFVGQGARETQYF.

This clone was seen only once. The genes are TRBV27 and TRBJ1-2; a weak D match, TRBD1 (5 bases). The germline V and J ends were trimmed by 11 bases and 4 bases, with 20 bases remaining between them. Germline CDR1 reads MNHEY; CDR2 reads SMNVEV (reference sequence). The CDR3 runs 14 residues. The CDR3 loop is CAASGAPEIYGYTF. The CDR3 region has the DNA TGTGCCGCCAGTGGGGCCCCAGAGATCTATGGCTACACCTTC.

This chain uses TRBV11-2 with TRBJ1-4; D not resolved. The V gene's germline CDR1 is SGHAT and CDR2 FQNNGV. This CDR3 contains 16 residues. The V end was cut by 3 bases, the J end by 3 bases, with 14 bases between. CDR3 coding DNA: TGTGCCAGCAGCTTGAACCCCACTCGAGCTAATGAAAAACTGTTTTTT. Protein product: CASSLNPTRANEKLFF.

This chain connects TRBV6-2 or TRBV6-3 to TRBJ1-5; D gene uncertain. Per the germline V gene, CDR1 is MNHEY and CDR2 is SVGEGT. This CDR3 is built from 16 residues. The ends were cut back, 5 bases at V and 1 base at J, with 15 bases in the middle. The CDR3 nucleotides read TGTGCCAGCAGTACTTTTTCAGGCGTCAGCAATCAGCCCCAGCATTTT. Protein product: CASSTFSGVSNQPQHF.

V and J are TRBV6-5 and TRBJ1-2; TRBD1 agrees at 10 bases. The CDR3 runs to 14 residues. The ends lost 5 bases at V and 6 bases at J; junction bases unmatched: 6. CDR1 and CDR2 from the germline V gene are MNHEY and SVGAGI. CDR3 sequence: CASSRTGGNNGYTF. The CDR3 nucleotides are TGTGCCAGCAGTCGGACAGGGGGAAACAATGGCTACACCTTC.